This passage covers 29 T cell receptor beta chains from one sample sequenced in a study of CD4+ T cells in melanoma (dated by TCRdb to between 2022 and 2023). Library creation used the immunoSEQ multiplex PCR assay. TCRdb took this table from immuneACCESS and kept in-frame rearrangements with V and J called. Such tables lack part of the clones; where checked against another copy, unresolved V genes explain under half of the gap, and the rest is unexplained. The table for this sample lists about 110,000 clones; about 92% of them were counted only once. Roughly 3.3% of the sample is taken by the ten largest. The sequencing input was peripheral blood. The receptor set was obtained from a human donor with melanoma.

The V and J genes are TRBV7-9 and TRBJ2-5; the D gene could be TRBD1 or TRBD2 (5 bases each). The CDR3 is made up of 14 amino acids. The germline CDR1 and CDR2 sequences are SEHNR and FQNEAQ (reference sequence). Trimming took 5 bases from V and 4 from J, leaving 14 bases between them. As DNA, the CDR3 is TGTGCCAGCAGCCTGGTGGGGGACGGAGAGACCCAGTACTTC. The encoded protein is CASSLVGDGETQYF.

This chain joins TRBV4-1 and TRBJ1-4, with no clear D. This CDR3 has 12 residues. Looked up from germline, CDR1 is MGHRA and CDR2 is YSYEKL. Trimming pared 4 bases from V and 5 bases from J, leaving 5 bases between. CDR3 sequence reads: CASSLHNEKLFF. In DNA form, the CDR3 reads TGCGCCAGCAGCCTACACAATGAAAAACTGTTTTTT.

The chain recombines TRBV19 with TRBJ1-2; D is perhaps TRBD1 (5 bases). There are 13 residues in the CDR3. Germline loops: CDR1 LNHDA, CDR2 SQIVND (reference sequence). V lost 3 bases, J lost 3 bases, and 8 bases lay in between. The CDR3 nucleotides are TGTGCCAGTAGTATTACAGGAGACTATGGCTACACCTTC. Translating gives CASSITGDYGYTF.

V usage is TRBV4-3 and J usage is TRBJ2-7; TRBD2 agrees at 10 bases. The CDR3 is 15 residues long. V shed 0 bases and J 3 bases; nucleotides not matched to a gene: 2. Germline-derived CDR1 and CDR2 are LGHNA and YSLEER. CDR3 in amino acids: CASSQDASGSYEQYF. DNA of the CDR3: TGCGCCAGCAGCCAAGATGCTAGCGGGAGCTACGAGCAGTACTTC.

The rearrangement links TRBV27 to TRBJ1-6; D not certain. V gave up 6 bases and J gave up 3 bases, with 18 bases separating them. This CDR3 has 17 residues. Germline CDR1 and CDR2: MNHEY and SMNVEV (reference sequence). DNA of the CDR3: TGTGCCAGCAGAGAAACCCGGGGAGCGGGCTATAATTCACCCCTCCACTTT. It codes for CASRETRGAGYNSPLHF.

This clone was recorded once. The V gene is TRBV6-1, the J gene TRBJ1-5; no reliable D call. Germline V lookup: CDR1 MNHNS, CDR2 SASEGT. This CDR3 has 13 residues. Deletions cut 8 bases from V and 0 bases from J, with 8 bases between. This chain's CDR3 is CASGSDSNQPQHF. The CDR3 nucleotides are TGTGCCAGCGGGAGTGATAGCAATCAGCCCCAGCATTTT.

The chain joins TRBV5-4 to TRBJ1-6; D gene unclear. Germline lookup yields CDR1 SGHNT and CDR2 YYREEE (reference sequence). The CDR3 has 13 amino acids. Deletions cut 0 bases from V and 7 bases from J, with 5 bases between. The CDR3, as DNA: TGTGCCAGCAGCTTGGACAGCAATTCACCCCTCCACTTT. Translated, it gives CASSLDSNSPLHF.

The V call is TRBV11-2, the J call TRBJ1-3; D is ambiguous. CDR3 length: 14 residues. V was shortened by 3 bases and J by 1 base, with 7 bases between the two germline ends. Germline V gene data show CDR1 as SGHAT and CDR2 as FQNNGV. Here the CDR3 reads CASSLGYSGNTIYF. In nucleotides, the CDR3 is TGTGCCAGCAGCTTGGGATATTCTGGAAACACCATATATTTT. The whole variable domain, remainder taken from reference TRBV11-2 and TRBJ1-3, is EAGVAQSPRYKIIEKRQSVAFWCNPISGHATLYWYQQILGQGPKLLIQFQNNGVVDDSQLPKDRFSAERLKGVDSTLKIQPAKLEDSAVYLCASSLGYSGNTIYFGEGSWLTVV.

The chain joins TRBV30 to TRBJ2-7, with 9 bases identical to TRBD2. This CDR3 spans 15 amino acids. V shed 3 bases, J shed 2 bases, and the junction held 8 bases outside the gene matches. Germline CDR1 is GTSNPN and CDR2 is SVGIG (reference sequence). In DNA, the CDR3 is TGTGCCTGGAGCGCTACTAGCGGGCCTACCTACGAGCAGTACTTC. It is translated as CAWSATSGPTYEQYF. Variable domain in full (rest from reference TRBV30 and TRBJ2-7): SQTIHQWPATLVQPVGSPLSLECTVEGTSNPNLYWYRQAAGRGLQLLFYSVGIGQISSEVPQNLSASRPQDRQFILSSKKLLLSDSGFYLCAWSATSGPTYEQYFGPGTRLTVT.

This clone was recorded once. The rearrangement links TRBV9 to TRBJ2-5, with a tentative D call TRBD2 (6 bases). V shed 0 bases and J shed 5 bases, with 11 bases lying between them. CDR3 length equals 14 residues. Per germline, CDR1 SGDLS and CDR2 YYNGEE. Here the CDR3 reads CASSVDGSGETQYF. In nucleotides, the CDR3 is TGTGCCAGCAGCGTAGACGGGAGTGGTGAGACCCAGTACTTC.

The chain has TRBV28 and TRBJ2-7; 8 nucleotides agree with TRBD2. Germline lookup yields CDR1 MDHEN and CDR2 SYDVKM. The CDR3 covers 14 residues. V was pared by 4 bases and J by 2 bases, with 4 bases of the junction left unmatched. The DNA for the CDR3 is TGTGCCAGCAGTTCGGGACTAGTGCCCTACGAGCAGTACTTC. Translating gives CASSSGLVPYEQYF. Variable domain in full (rest from reference TRBV28 and TRBJ2-7): DVKVTQSSRYLVKRTGEKVFLECVQDMDHENMFWYRQDPGLGLRLIYFSYDVKMKEKGDIPEGYSVSREKKERFSLILESASTNQTSMYLCASSSGLVPYEQYFGPGTRLTVT.

V gene TRBV7-9 combines with J gene TRBJ2-5; D remains unclear. Germline CDR1 reads SEHNR; CDR2 reads FQNEAQ (reference sequence). The CDR3 contains 13 residues. V lost 6 bases and J lost 2, with 10 bases in between. The CDR3 here is CASSQQLQETQYF. The CDR3 bases are TGTGCCAGCAGTCAACAACTTCAAGAGACCCAGTACTTC.

V and J are TRBV27 and TRBJ2-2, with 8 bases matching TRBD1. The germline V gene has CDR1 MNHEY and CDR2 SMNVEV (reference sequence). J lost 5 bases, V lost 3 bases, and 5 bases had no gene match. The CDR3 consists of 15 residues. CDR3 nucleotide sequence: TGTGCCAGCAGTTTTACAGGGGGACGGACCGGGGAGCTGTTTTTT. This translates into CASSFTGGRTGELFF.

The J gene is TRBJ2-2, the V gene TRBV19; a possible D gene is TRBD2 (5 bases). Germline V gene lookup returns CDR1 LNHDA and CDR2 SQIVND (reference sequence). The CDR3 is 14 amino acids. V lost 3 bases and J lost 4, with 9 bases in between. The CDR3 here is CASSITSLTGELFF. The CDR3 DNA is TGTGCCAGTAGTATTACTAGTCTCACCGGGGAGCTGTTTTTT.

The chain joins TRBV7-8 to TRBJ2-3; 8 nucleotides agree with TRBD2. This CDR3 contains 15 residues. Per the germline V gene, CDR1 is SGHVS and CDR2 is FQNEAQ. With 5 bases clipped from V and 1 base from J, the junction kept 5 bases outside the gene matches. The CDR3 is CASSPRGGRTDTQYF. CDR3 DNA sequence: TGTGCCAGCAGCCCACGGGGGGGACGCACAGATACGCAGTATTTT.

The chain combines TRBV7-9 with TRBJ2-7, with 12 positions matching TRBD2. V lost 5 bases to trimming and J lost 1 base; unmatched junction nucleotides: 3. The CDR3 length is 15 residues. The germline CDR1 and CDR2 sequences are SEHNR and FQNEAQ (reference sequence). The CDR3 bases are TGTGCCAGCAGCCGAACTAGCGGGGGGTCCTACGAGCAGTACTTC. This sequence encodes CASSRTSGGSYEQYF.

This chain connects TRBV7-2 to TRBJ1-1; D not resolved. Germline CDR1 SGHTA, CDR2 FQGNSA. With 5 bases removed from V and 3 bases from J, the gap between germline ends came to 13 bases. This CDR3 is 14 amino acids long. The CDR3 nucleotides are TGTGCCAGCAGCCTAATCCATAGGGACACTGAAGCTTTCTTT. Translation: CASSLIHRDTEAFF.

The V and J genes are TRBV30 and TRBJ2-3, with D tentatively TRBD2 (6 bases). This CDR3 comprises 14 residues. From germline, CDR1 is GTSNPN and CDR2 SVGIG (reference sequence). Trimming removed 7 bases from V and 1 base from J, with 15 bases in between. For the CDR3, the DNA is TGTGCCTACCACAGGCGGGGTGGCACAGATACGCAGTATTTT. This gives the protein CAYHRRGGTDTQYF.

Details on this clone: Other DNA sequences in this sample translate to the same CDR3. The rearrangement uses TRBV27 and TRBJ1-1; D gene ambiguous. Germline V gene lookup returns CDR1 MNHEY and CDR2 SMNVEV (reference sequence). This CDR3 is built from 14 residues. Between the trimmed V and J ends, which lost 1 base and 2 bases, there was a span of 8 bases. Here the CDR3 reads CASSLYRRNTEAFF. Written as DNA, the CDR3 is TGTGCCAGCAGTTTATATAGAAGAAACACTGAAGCTTTCTTT.

The rearrangement links TRBV6-5 to TRBJ2-7, with D possibly being TRBD2 (6 bases). The CDR3 is 14 residues long. V was shortened by 5 bases and J by 4 bases, with 15 bases between the two germline ends. The germline V gene encodes CDR1 MNHEY and CDR2 SVGAGI. Here the CDR3 reads CASSPRTILYEQYF. CDR3 DNA: TGTGCCAGCAGTCCGCGGACTATCTTATACGAGCAGTACTTC.

This chain joins TRBV7-2 and TRBJ1-1; a weak D match, TRBD1 (5 bases). The CDR3 is 15 amino acids. Looked up from germline, CDR1 is SGHTA and CDR2 is FQGNSA. The germline V and J ends were trimmed by 2 bases and 3 bases, with 13 bases remaining between them. The CDR3 is CASSLHAGGDTEAFF. In DNA, the CDR3 is TGTGCCAGCAGCTTACACGCCGGGGGTGACACTGAAGCTTTCTTT.

The V call is TRBV4-1, the J call TRBJ2-7, with 9 bases identical to TRBD1. The CDR3 runs 15 residues. Germline V gene sequence: CDR1 MGHRA, CDR2 YSYEKL. The V segment lost 4 bases and the J segment 2 bases; nucleotides outside the gene matches: 6. The CDR3 sequence is CASSRTGGLTYEQYF. The CDR3 DNA is TGCGCCAGCAGCCGTACAGGGGGCTTGACCTACGAGCAGTACTTC.

The chain couples TRBV6-5 to TRBJ2-3; D remains ambiguous. CDR1 and CDR2 from the germline V gene are MNHEY and SVGAGI. The CDR3 is made up of 14 amino acids. The V end was cut by 6 bases, the J end by 2 bases, with 12 bases between. The CDR3 region has the DNA TGTGCCAGCAGCCAGAGGACGTACACAGATACGCAGTATTTT. It is translated as CASSQRTYTDTQYF.

This clone has only one observation. The V call is TRBV14, the J call TRBJ2-3; TRBD2 matches at 9 bases. Trimming removed 5 bases from V and 2 bases from J; junction bases left unmatched: 5. CDR1 and CDR2 (germline): SGHDN, FVKESK. CDR3 length: 15 residues. The DNA for the CDR3 is TGTGCCAGCAGCAAAAGCGGGAGGCCCACAGATACGCAGTATTTT. It codes for CASSKSGRPTDTQYF. The variable domain in full, completed from reference TRBV14 and TRBJ2-3, reads EAGVTQFPSHSVIEKGQTVTLRCDPISGHDNLYWYRRVMGKEIKFLLHFVKESKQDESGMPNNRFLAERTGGTYSTLKVQPAELEDSGVYFCASSKSGRPTDTQYFGPGTRLTVL.

The chain employs TRBV21-1 and TRBJ1-2. TRBV21-1 has pseudogene status. CDR3 length equals 15 residues. The DNA for the CDR3 is TGTGCCAGCAGCAGGGACCTCGTGGGGAACTATGGCTACACCTTC. Protein product: CASSRDLVGNYGYTF.

The chain carries TRBV28 and TRBJ2-3; D possibly corresponds to TRBD2 (7 bases). The ends were cut back, 6 bases at V and 6 bases at J, with 16 bases in the middle. The CDR3 spans 14 residues. Germline lookup yields CDR1 MDHEN and CDR2 SYDVKM. CDR3 nucleotide sequence: TGTGCCAGCAGAAAGGGGGGGGGCTGGGATACGCAGTATTTT. It is translated as CASRKGGGWDTQYF.

The rearrangement links TRBV4-3 to TRBJ2-1; 10 bases agree with TRBD2. The CDR3 covers 15 residues. Unmatched junction bases numbered 4, after V lost 1 base and J lost 7 bases. Germline V gives CDR1 LGHNA, CDR2 YSLEER. The CDR3: CASSQVSGRANEQFF. CDR3 coding DNA: TGCGCCAGCAGCCAAGTGAGCGGGAGGGCTAATGAGCAGTTCTTC.

The V gene is TRBV2, the J gene TRBJ1-3; D call uncertain. The CDR3 is 13 residues long. CDR1 SNHLY and CDR2 FYNNEI come from the germline V gene. CDR3 protein: CATTTNSGNTIYF. CDR3 bases: TGTGCTACAACGACCAACTCTGGAAACACCATATATTTT.

This chain joins TRBV27 and TRBJ2-1; the D is unclear. CDR1 and CDR2 from the germline V gene are MNHEY and SMNVEV (reference sequence). V was trimmed by 3 bases and J by 7 bases, leaving 13 bases between them. This CDR3 spans 14 amino acids. The CDR3 DNA sequence: TGTGCCAGCAGTTTGAGAAAGACTCCTAATGAGCAGTTCTTC. Residues: CASSLRKTPNEQFF.